The T cell receptor beta chain under discussion was sequenced for a study of immune characterization of retroperitoneal liposarcoma. TCRdb redid the calling of the PCR reads with MiXCR, one entry per CDR3 protein. Altogether approximately 9,700 distinct CDR3 sequences are present, around 30% being singletons, with the ten largest covering around 8.2%. V was clipped by 3 bases and J by 7 bases, with 7 bases between them. Looked up from germline, CDR1 is MNHEY and CDR2 is SMNVEV (reference sequence). The CDR3 runs to 11 residues. The gene calls are TRBV27 and TRBJ2-7; unclear D gene. This TCR was recovered from a male donor with retroperitoneal liposarcoma. Sequenced input: tumor tissue. The CDR3 coding sequence is TGTGCCAGCAGTTTCTTCAATGAGCAGTACTTC. Translating gives CASSFFNEQYF.